The present entry profiles one T cell receptor (beta chain) with its context. Its antigen remains unidentified. This entry is derived from a study of OX40 agonist ivuxolimab in advanced cancers. About the research overall: All patients had ivuxolimab intravenously every 2 weeks at 0.01 to 10 mg/kg. Partial response was recorded in three patients: one hepatocellular carcinoma and two cutaneous melanoma cases.

Findings and limits, study-wide: In the 0.1 to 3.0 mg/kg range, CD4+ and CD8+ blood T cells had expanded clonally by week 6.

TCRdb keeps only in-frame clones here, not all; method: immunoSEQ multiplex PCR. Seen here are approximately 79,000 clones, about 87% observed once, and the top ten hold more than 0.45%. The V and J ends lost 5 bases and 11 bases respectively, with 21 bases between them. This CDR3 has 14 residues. Germline CDR1 and CDR2: SGHAT and FQNNGV. The genes are TRBV11-2 and TRBJ2-5; a possible D gene is TRBD1 (5 bases). Sequenced material: CD4+ or CD8+ T cells sorted from blood, taken in a trial of the OX40 agonist ivuxolimab. This TCR came from an adult with an advanced solid tumor such as melanoma, head and neck, liver or kidney cancer. The CDR3 reads CASSPDTGPRPQYF. Written as DNA, the CDR3 is TGTGCCAGCAGCCCGGACACGGGCCCTCGGCCTCAGTACTTC.